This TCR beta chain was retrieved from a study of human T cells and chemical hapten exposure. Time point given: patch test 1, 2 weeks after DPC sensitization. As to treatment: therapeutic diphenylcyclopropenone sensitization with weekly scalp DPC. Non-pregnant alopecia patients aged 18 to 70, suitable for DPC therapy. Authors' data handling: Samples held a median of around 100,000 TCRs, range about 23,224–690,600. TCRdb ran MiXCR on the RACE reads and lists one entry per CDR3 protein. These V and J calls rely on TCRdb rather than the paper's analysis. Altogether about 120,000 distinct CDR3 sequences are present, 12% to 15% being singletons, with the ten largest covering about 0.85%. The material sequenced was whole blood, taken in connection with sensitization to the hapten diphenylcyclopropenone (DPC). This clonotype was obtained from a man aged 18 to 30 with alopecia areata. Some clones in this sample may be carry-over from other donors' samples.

CDR3 amino acids: CASSLALRGAGYTF. The CDR3 DNA is TGTGCCAGCAGCTTAGCGCTAAGGGGCGCTGGCTACACCTTC. The chain carries TRBV7-2 and TRBJ1-2; D might be TRBD1 (5 bases). V was clipped by 0 bases and J by 7 bases, with 12 bases between them. CDR3 length equals 14 residues. CDR1 is SGHTA and CDR2 is FQGNSA in the germline V gene.